Listed below are T cell receptor beta chains from one sample, sequenced in a study of beta chain features in type 1 diabetes. Sequencing used immunoSEQ multiplex PCR; TCRdb keeps in-frame clones, though not all of them. The data contain 250,000 or so clones, around 21% of them seen just once; the ten biggest clones take up less than 0.035%. Sequenced sample: naive CD4+ T cells from blood. All receptors derive from a woman aged 40 to 49 with type 1 diabetes. CDR3s include the opening cysteine and the closing phenylalanine or tryptophan. The order of the fields is J gene, D gene, clone size, V gene, CDR3 protein, CDR3 DNA. The D gene is left open where the match is weak. Size values are once, few and many counts, or a class for expanded clones, and some rows have none.

>TRBJ1-1|.|.|TRBV30
CAWSLGETEAFF
TGTGCCTGGAGTTTAGGAGAGACTGAAGCTTTCTTT
>TRBJ2-1|.|few|TRBV18
CASSPRGQGGPYNEQFF
TGTGCCAGCTCACCCCGAGGGCAGGGAGGACCCTACAATGAGCAGTTCTTC
>TRBJ2-5|TRBD1|.|TRBV5-1
CASNGGTGGRETQYF
TGCGCCAGCAACGGCGGGACAGGGGGCAGGGAGACCCAGTACTTC
>TRBJ2-2|TRBD1|few|TRBV29-1
CSVELVRGRTGELFF
TGCAGCGTTGAATTGGTCAGGGGGCGTACCGGGGAGCTGTTTTTT
>TRBJ2-1|TRBD1|.|TRBV28
CASSASLTGRTYNEQFF
TGTGCCAGCAGTGCATCCCTGACAGGGAGAACCTACAATGAGCAGTTCTTC
>TRBJ1-2|.|few|TRBV10-3
CAITHPETEYGYTF
TGTGCCATCACCCACCCTGAAACGGAGTATGGCTACACCTTC
>TRBJ1-2|.|few|TRBV7-9
CASSLILHGYTF
TGTGCCAGCAGCTTAATACTGCATGGCTACACCTTC
>TRBJ2-7|TRBD2|.|TRBV25-1
CASSRGGQNEQYF
TGTGCCAGCAGCCGGGGGGGGCAAAACGAGCAGTACTTC
>TRBJ1-1|.|few|TRBV6-5
CASSSPGGGRTEAFF
TGTGCCAGCAGTTCCCCAGGCGGGGGGAGGACTGAAGCTTTCTTT
>TRBJ2-3|.|.|TRBV12-5
CASGPGTSTDTQYF
TGTGCTAGTGGTCCCGGGACTAGCACAGATACGCAGTATTTT
>TRBJ1-1|TRBD1|.|TRBV7-9
CATDRGPATAEAFF
TGTGCCACGGACAGGGGGCCTGCAACGGCTGAAGCTTTCTTT
>TRBJ2-6|TRBD1|.|TRBV18
CASAGQGVSGANVLTF
TGTGCCAGCGCCGGACAGGGGGTCTCTGGGGCCAACGTCCTGACTTTC
>TRBJ2-1|TRBD2|few|TRBV25-1
CASSEGGLARGNEQFF
TGTGCCAGCAGTGAGGGAGGACTAGCTCGAGGGAATGAGCAGTTCTTC
>TRBJ1-2|.|.|TRBV19
CASTGTQNYGYTF
TGTGCCAGTACCGGGACACAGAACTATGGCTACACCTTC
>TRBJ2-7|TRBD1|few|TRBV5-4
CASSLDRGRNEQYF
TGTGCCAGCAGCTTAGACAGGGGTAGGAACGAGCAGTACTTC
>TRBJ1-1|TRBD1|few|TRBV5-1
CASSFGTGMNTEAFF
TGCGCCAGCAGCTTCGGGACAGGGATGAACACTGAAGCTTTCTTT
>TRBJ1-1|.|.|TRBV9
CASSVTTANTEAFF
TGTGCCAGCAGCGTAACAACCGCAAACACTGAAGCTTTCTTT
>TRBJ2-3|TRBD1|few|TRBV11-2
CASSQLQGLDTDTQYF
TGTGCCAGCAGCCAGCTACAGGGGCTTGACACAGATACGCAGTATTTT
>TRBJ1-5|.|few|TRBV5-6
CASSLDRAQPQHF
TGTGCCAGCAGCTTGGACAGGGCTCAGCCCCAGCATTTT
>TRBJ2-4|TRBD1|.|TRBV7-2
CASSLEDRLNIQYF
TGTGCCAGCAGCTTAGAGGACAGGTTAAACATTCAGTACTTC
>TRBJ1-4|.|few|TRBV29-1
CSAAREAGEKLFF
TGCAGCGCAGCCAGGGAAGCAGGCGAAAAACTGTTTTTT
>TRBJ2-1|TRBD2|.|TRBV5-1
CASRLASGNEQFF
TGCGCCAGCCGACTAGCGTCGGGCAATGAGCAGTTCTTC
>TRBJ1-5|.|few|TRBV6-5
CASSPGDSSFGPQHF
TGTGCCAGCAGTCCCGGGGACTCCAGTTTCGGGCCCCAGCATTTT
>TRBJ2-7|TRBD1|.|TRBV5-4
CASSLGGGQAPLEQYF
TGTGCCAGCAGCTTGGGAGGCGGACAGGCTCCCTTAGAGCAGTACTTC
>TRBJ1-2|TRBD1|.|TRBV5-1
CASSLLGQPGSYTF
TGCGCCAGCAGCTTGTTGGGACAGCCGGGTAGCTACACCTTC
>TRBJ2-7|TRBD1|few|TRBV29-1
CSVMRGLGYEQYF
TGCAGCGTTATGAGGGGGCTAGGGTACGAGCAGTACTTC
>TRBJ2-6|.|few|TRBV9
CASSVGGAGANVLTF
TGTGCCAGCAGCGTAGGGGGGGCTGGGGCCAACGTCCTGACTTTC
>TRBJ2-2|.|.|TRBV9
CASTLEHAGELFF
TGTGCCAGCACCCTAGAACATGCCGGGGAGCTGTTTTTT
>TRBJ2-5|.|.|TRBV4-3
CASSQSIQGYQETQYF
TGCGCCAGCAGCCAGAGTATCCAGGGGTACCAAGAGACCCAGTACTTC
>TRBJ2-1|.|.|TRBV5-1
CASSLGGFVSSYNEQFF
TGCGCCAGCAGCTTGGGCGGCTTCGTGAGCTCCTACAATGAGCAGTTCTTC
>TRBJ2-7|.|.|TRBV5-1
CASSFSRNYEQYF
TGCGCCAGCAGCTTCTCCAGAAACTACGAGCAGTACTTC
>TRBJ1-1|.|few|TRBV5-6
CASSLAAGTEAFF
TGTGCCAGCAGCTTGGCAGCGGGAACTGAAGCTTTCTTT
>TRBJ1-1|.|.|TRBV30
CAWATRGNTEAFF
TGTGCCTGGGCGACAAGGGGGAACACTGAAGCTTTCTTT
>TRBJ1-1|.|few|TRBV7-9
CASSLAEAGNTEAFF
TGTGCCAGCAGCTTAGCGGAGGCGGGGAACACTGAAGCTTTCTTT
>TRBJ1-1|TRBD1|.|TRBV9
CASSVGQGNEAFF
TGTGCCAGCAGCGTAGGACAGGGGAACGAAGCTTTCTTT
>TRBJ2-1|.|.|TRBV7-2
CASSTVGEQFF
TGTGCCAGCAGCACGGTCGGGGAGCAGTTCTTC
>TRBJ2-7|.|few|TRBV28
CASSLSSESDPYEQYF
TGTGCCAGCAGTTTGTCTAGCGAATCAGATCCCTACGAGCAGTACTTC
>TRBJ2-7|.|few|TRBV18
CASSPGQENEQYF
TGTGCCAGCTCACCGGGACAAGAGAACGAGCAGTACTTC
>TRBJ2-1|TRBD2|few|TRBV29-1
CSVEDTSGIYNEQFF
TGCAGCGTTGAAGATACTAGCGGGATATACAATGAGCAGTTCTTC
>TRBJ2-7|TRBD2|.|TRBV19
CASSPREGNSYEQYF
TGTGCCAGTAGTCCCCGGGAGGGGAACTCCTACGAGCAGTACTTC
>TRBJ2-1|TRBD2|.|TRBV11-2
CASSMGLAAYNEQFF
TGTGCCAGCAGCATGGGACTAGCGGCCTACAATGAGCAGTTCTTC
>TRBJ2-3|TRBD2|few|TRBV7-2
CASSFTSGGNADTQYF
TGTGCCAGCAGCTTCACTAGCGGGGGGAACGCAGATACGCAGTATTTT
>TRBJ2-7|.|.|TRBV25-1
CASSDEPGRSYEQYF
TGTGCCAGCAGTGACGAACCGGGGAGGTCCTACGAGCAGTACTTC
>TRBJ2-7|TRBD2|.|TRBV28
CASLKGGSSYEQYF
TGTGCCAGCTTGAAGGGCGGGAGCTCCTACGAGCAGTACTTC
>TRBJ2-6|TRBD1|.|TRBV5-6
CASSLTGGGSGANVLTF
TGTGCCAGCAGCTTGACAGGGGGAGGATCTGGGGCCAACGTCCTGACTTTC
>TRBJ2-5|.|few|TRBV5-1
CASRLGWQTETQYF
TGCGCCAGCAGACTCGGGTGGCAGACGGAGACCCAGTACTTC
>TRBJ1-5|TRBD1|.|TRBV5-1
CASSLEGANNQPQHF
TGCGCCAGCAGCTTGGAGGGGGCGAATAATCAGCCCCAGCATTTT
>TRBJ2-1|.|.|TRBV6-5
CASRTATYNEQFF
TGTGCCAGCAGGACAGCGACTTACAATGAGCAGTTCTTC
>TRBJ2-5|.|.|TRBV2
CASSARQLQETQYF
TGTGCCAGCAGTGCCAGGCAGCTCCAAGAGACCCAGTACTTC
>TRBJ1-6|.|.|TRBV15
CATSRDFQSALHF
TGTGCCACCAGCAGAGATTTCCAGTCCGCCCTCCACTTT
>TRBJ2-1|.|.|TRBV28
CASSSRYNEQFF
TGTGCCAGCAGTTCTCGTTACAATGAGCAGTTCTTC
>TRBJ2-5|.|few|TRBV9
CASSVLTGETQYF
TGTGCCAGCAGCGTCCTTACCGGGGAGACCCAGTACTTC